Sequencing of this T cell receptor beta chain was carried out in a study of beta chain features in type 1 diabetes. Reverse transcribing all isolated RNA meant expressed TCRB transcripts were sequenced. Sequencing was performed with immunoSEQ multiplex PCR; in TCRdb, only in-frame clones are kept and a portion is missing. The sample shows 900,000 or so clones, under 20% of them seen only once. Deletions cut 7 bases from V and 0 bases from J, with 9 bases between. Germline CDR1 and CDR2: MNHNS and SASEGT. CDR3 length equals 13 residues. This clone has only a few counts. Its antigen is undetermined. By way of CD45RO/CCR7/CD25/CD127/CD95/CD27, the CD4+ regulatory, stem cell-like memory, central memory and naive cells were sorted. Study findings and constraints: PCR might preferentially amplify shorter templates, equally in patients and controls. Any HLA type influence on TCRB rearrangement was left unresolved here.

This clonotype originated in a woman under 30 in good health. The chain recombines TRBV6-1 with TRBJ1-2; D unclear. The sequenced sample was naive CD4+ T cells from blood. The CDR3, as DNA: TGTGCCAGCACTCGGGAATCTAACTATGGCTACACCTTC. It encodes CASTRESNYGYTF.